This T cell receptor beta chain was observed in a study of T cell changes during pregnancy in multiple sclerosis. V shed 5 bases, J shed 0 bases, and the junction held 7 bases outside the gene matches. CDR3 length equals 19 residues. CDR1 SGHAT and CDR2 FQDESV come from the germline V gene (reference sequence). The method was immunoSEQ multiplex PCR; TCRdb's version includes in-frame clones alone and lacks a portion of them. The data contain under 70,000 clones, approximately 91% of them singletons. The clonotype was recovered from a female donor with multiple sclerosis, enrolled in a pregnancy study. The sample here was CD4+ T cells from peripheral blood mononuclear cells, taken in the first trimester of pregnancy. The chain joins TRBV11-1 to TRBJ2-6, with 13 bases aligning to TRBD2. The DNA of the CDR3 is TGTGCCAGCAGCCCTGGACTAGCGGGGGTTTTCTCTGGGGCCAACGTCCTGACTTTC. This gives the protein CASSPGLAGVFSGANVLTF.